This TCR beta chain emerged from a study of PD-1 blockade in classical Hodgkin lymphoma. This clone has only a few counts. All trial patients relapsed after autologous stem cell transplantation. Method: immunoSEQ multiplex PCR; TCRdb's copy keeps in-frame clones and lacks some. The sample yields around 45,000 clones, over 55% seen once. The clonotype was recovered from a human donor with classical Hodgkin lymphoma. The input for sequencing was peripheral blood mononuclear cells (PBMCs), taken at baseline.

As DNA, the CDR3 is TGTGCCTGGAGTGTACAACGGAATGAAAAACTGTTTTTT. As protein: CAWSVQRNEKLFF. This chain links TRBV30 with TRBJ1-4; D not certain. This CDR3 spans 13 amino acids. Between the trimmed V and J ends, which lost 0 bases and 5 bases, there was a span of 7 bases. Per germline, CDR1 GTSNPN and CDR2 SVGIG (reference sequence).